Included here is one T cell receptor beta chain sequence, with context. This clone came up a few times. The antigen it binds to is not known. No per-base quality is available; no much larger clone lies one base away. The data originate from a study of control samples from healthy donors and cancer patients (TCRdb year 2020). The library was obtained by the immunoSEQ multiplex PCR assay. TCRdb carries this immuneACCESS record with in-frame sequences only. Its versions omit some clonotypes, under half of them owing to an unresolved V gene in the studies checked, with the rest unexplained. The sample table lists under 150,000 clones, over 75% of them with a count of one. The ten largest account for around 1.1% of the sample. The CDR3 contains 16 residues, cysteine and phenylalanine counted. Only CDR3 DNA remains: 48 bases, in frame from the first base. The V end loses 0 bases and the J end loses 0 bases, and a stretch of 10 bases separates them. CDR1 SGHDT and CDR2 YYEEEE are derived from the germline V gene.

The chain was built from TRBV5-6 and TRBJ1-3, with the D gene too uncertain to name. The source of this sequence is a woman aged 45-59 years with colorectal cancer. The material sequenced was PBMCs. The CDR3 corresponds to CASSLVENGSGNTIYF. The DNA sequence is given as TGTGCCAGCAGCTTGGTCGAGAACGGCTCTGGAAACACCATATATTTT.